This TCR beta chain originates from a study of CD8+ T cells in alopecia areata. The authors extracted RNA and reverse transcribed it into cDNA as the sequencing template. Using immunoSEQ multiplex PCR, the repertoire was profiled, and TCRdb retains in-frame clones only, with some absent. Of about 190,000 clones in the sample, about three fifths were seen once. The treatment here: oral pan-JAK inhibitor, 5-10 mg twice daily. Sorting of PBMCs yielded the CD4+ and CD8+ T cells. Trimming took 0 bases from V and 7 from J, leaving 21 bases between them. This CDR3 is 18 amino acids long. CDR1 and CDR2 from the germline V gene are MGHRA and YSYEKL.

The rearrangement joins TRBV4-1 to TRBJ2-2; D possibly corresponds to TRBD2 (5 bases). Sequencing used CD4+ T cells sorted from blood, obtained around week 50, from a patient treated with tofacitinib. This receptor was obtained from a human donor with alopecia areata. CDR3 loop: CASSQDLRASLGFGELFF. In DNA, the CDR3 is TGCGCCAGCAGCCAAGATCTGAGGGCTAGCCTTGGTTTCGGGGAGCTGTTTTTT.